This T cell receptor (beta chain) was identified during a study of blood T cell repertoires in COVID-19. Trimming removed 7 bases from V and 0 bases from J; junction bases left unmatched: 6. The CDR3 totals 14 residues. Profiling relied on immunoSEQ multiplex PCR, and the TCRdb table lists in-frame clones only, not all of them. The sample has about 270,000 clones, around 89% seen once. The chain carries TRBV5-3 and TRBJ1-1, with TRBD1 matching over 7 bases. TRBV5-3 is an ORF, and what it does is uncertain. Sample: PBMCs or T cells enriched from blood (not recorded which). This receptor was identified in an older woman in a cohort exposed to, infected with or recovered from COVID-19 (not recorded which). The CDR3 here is CARGPRGMNTEAFF. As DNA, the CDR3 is TGTGCCAGAGGGCCCAGGGGGATGAACACTGAAGCTTTCTTT.